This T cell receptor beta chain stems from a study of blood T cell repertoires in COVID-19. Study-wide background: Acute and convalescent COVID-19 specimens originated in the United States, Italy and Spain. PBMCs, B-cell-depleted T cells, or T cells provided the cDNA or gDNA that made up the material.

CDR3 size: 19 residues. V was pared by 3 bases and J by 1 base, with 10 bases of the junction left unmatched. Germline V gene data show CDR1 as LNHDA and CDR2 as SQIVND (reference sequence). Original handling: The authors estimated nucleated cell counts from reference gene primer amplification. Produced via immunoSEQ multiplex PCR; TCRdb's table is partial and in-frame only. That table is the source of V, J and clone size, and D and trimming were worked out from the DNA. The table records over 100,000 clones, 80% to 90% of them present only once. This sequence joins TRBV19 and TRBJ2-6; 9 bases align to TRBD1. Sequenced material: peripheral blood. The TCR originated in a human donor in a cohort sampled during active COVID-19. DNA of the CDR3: TGTGCCAGTAGTATGGCCGGGACAGGGCGTTATTCTGGGGCCAACGTCCTGACTTTC. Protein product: CASSMAGTGRYSGANVLTF.